The 10 T cell receptor beta chains given below trace back to one sample, sequenced in a study of T cells in Graves' hyperthyroidism and ophthalmopathy. There were TCR beta CDR3 regions amplified from RNA transcripts. The TCR CDR3 first-round RT-PCR relied on the HTBI primer set. TCRdb fed the multiplex PCR reads into MiXCR, producing one record per CDR3 protein. The sample yields 750,000 to 950,000 distinct CDR3 sequences, roughly 40% seen once. Specimen: blood. These receptors all come from a young man with Graves' hyperthyroidism.

This chain joins TRBV10-3 and TRBJ1-5; D is ambiguous. V was clipped by 8 bases and J by 7 bases, with 3 bases between them. Germline V gives CDR1 ENHRY, CDR2 SYGVKD. The CDR3 contains 9 residues. This chain's CDR3 is CAIGQPQHF. In DNA, the CDR3 is TGTGCCATCGGACAGCCCCAGCATTTT.

The chain couples TRBV20-1 to TRBJ2-6; D call uncertain. CDR1 DFQATT and CDR2 SNEGSKA come from the germline V gene (reference sequence). The CDR3 sequence is 14 residues long. V dropped 6 bases and J dropped 2 bases, with 11 bases sitting between them. CDR3 sequence (DNA): TGCAGTGCCTGGCCAGGTACTGGGGCCAACGTCCTGACTTTC. Translating gives CSAWPGTGANVLTF.

This clonotype has a count of ten or more. The V and J genes are TRBV29-1 and TRBJ1-3; D is uncertain. Trimming took 5 bases from V and 1 from J, leaving 6 bases between them. CDR3 length: 12 amino acids. CDR1 is SQVTM and CDR2 is ANQGSEA in the germline V gene. The CDR3 reads CSVRESGNTIYF. In DNA form, the CDR3 reads TGCAGCGTTCGAGAATCTGGAAACACCATATATTTT.

Ten or more counts support this clonotype. The V gene is TRBV6-4, the J gene TRBJ1-6, with D unclear. The germline CDR1 and CDR2 sequences are MRHNA and SNTAGT. V lost 5 bases, J lost 8 bases, and 10 bases lay in between. This CDR3 region has 13 residues. As DNA, the CDR3 is TGTGCCAGCAGTAACCGGGTGGATTCACCCCTCCACTTT. Translating it yields CASSNRVDSPLHF.

This clonotype was counted at least ten times. This chain uses TRBV5-1 with TRBJ1-2; D is uncertain. V lost 3 bases to trimming and J lost 2 bases, with 11 bases between them. The length of the CDR3 is 14 residues. CDR1 and CDR2 (germline): SGHRS, YFSETQ. The CDR3 reads CASSSTMENYGYTF. The CDR3 bases are TGCGCCAGCAGCTCAACGATGGAAAACTATGGCTACACCTTC.

This clonotype has a count of ten or more. This may stem from a read error, because a much larger clone lies one nucleotide away. V usage is TRBV12-3 or TRBV12-4 and J usage is TRBJ2-6; D remains unclear. The CDR3 consists of 12 residues. Trimming removed 7 bases from V and 0 bases from J, with 1 base in between. The DNA for the CDR3 is TGTGCCAGCACCTCTGGGGCCAACGTCCTGACTTTC. Protein product: CASTSGANVLTF.

Many counts were recorded for this clonotype. This chain joins TRBV7-8 and TRBJ1-5; D call uncertain. The CDR3 length is 13 residues. V lost 6 bases to trimming and J lost 4 bases, with 10 bases between them. Germline-derived CDR1 and CDR2 are SGHVS and FQNEAQ. CDR3 residues: CASSVRRNQPQHF. For the CDR3, the DNA is TGTGCCAGCAGTGTTCGACGAAATCAGCCCCAGCATTTT. The whole variable domain, remainder taken from reference TRBV7-8 and TRBJ1-5, is GAGVSQSPRYKVAKRGQDVALRCDPISGHVSLFWYQQALGQGPEFLTYFQNEAQLDKSGLPSDRFFAERPEGSVSTLKIQRTQQEDSAVYLCASSVRRNQPQHFGDGTRLSIL.

The chain recombines TRBV20-1 with TRBJ2-5; 9 bases map to TRBD1. V shed 5 bases, J shed 9 bases, and the junction held 10 bases outside the gene matches. The CDR3 is made up of 13 amino acids. Germline V gene lookup returns CDR1 DFQATT and CDR2 SNEGSKA (reference sequence). The CDR3 DNA follows: TGCAGTGCTGGGACAGGGTGGAATCAGCCCCAGTACTTC. Translating it yields CSAGTGWNQPQYF.

This clonotype was observed a handful of times. The CDR3 DNA is TGTGCCAGTAGTCCCTACGTAGGGGACAGCACCGGGGAGCTGTTTTTT. This codes for CASSPYVGDSTGELFF. The chain combines TRBV19 with TRBJ2-2, with TRBD1 identical over 7 bases. The V gene end was trimmed by 5 bases and the J gene end by 4 bases; junction bases not matched to a gene: 10. Germline V gene lookup returns CDR1 LNHDA and CDR2 SQIVND (reference sequence). This CDR3 comprises 16 residues.

A few counts support this clonotype. This chain uses TRBV7-9 with TRBJ1-2; 10 nucleotides match TRBD1. Germline CDR1 reads SEHNR; CDR2 reads FQNEAQ (reference sequence). The CDR3 contains 14 residues. The V segment lost 9 bases and the J segment 4 bases; nucleotides outside the gene matches: 8. The CDR3 loop reads CASSATGGAYGYTF. For the CDR3, the DNA is TGTGCCAGTAGCGCGACAGGGGGCGCCTATGGCTACACCTTC.